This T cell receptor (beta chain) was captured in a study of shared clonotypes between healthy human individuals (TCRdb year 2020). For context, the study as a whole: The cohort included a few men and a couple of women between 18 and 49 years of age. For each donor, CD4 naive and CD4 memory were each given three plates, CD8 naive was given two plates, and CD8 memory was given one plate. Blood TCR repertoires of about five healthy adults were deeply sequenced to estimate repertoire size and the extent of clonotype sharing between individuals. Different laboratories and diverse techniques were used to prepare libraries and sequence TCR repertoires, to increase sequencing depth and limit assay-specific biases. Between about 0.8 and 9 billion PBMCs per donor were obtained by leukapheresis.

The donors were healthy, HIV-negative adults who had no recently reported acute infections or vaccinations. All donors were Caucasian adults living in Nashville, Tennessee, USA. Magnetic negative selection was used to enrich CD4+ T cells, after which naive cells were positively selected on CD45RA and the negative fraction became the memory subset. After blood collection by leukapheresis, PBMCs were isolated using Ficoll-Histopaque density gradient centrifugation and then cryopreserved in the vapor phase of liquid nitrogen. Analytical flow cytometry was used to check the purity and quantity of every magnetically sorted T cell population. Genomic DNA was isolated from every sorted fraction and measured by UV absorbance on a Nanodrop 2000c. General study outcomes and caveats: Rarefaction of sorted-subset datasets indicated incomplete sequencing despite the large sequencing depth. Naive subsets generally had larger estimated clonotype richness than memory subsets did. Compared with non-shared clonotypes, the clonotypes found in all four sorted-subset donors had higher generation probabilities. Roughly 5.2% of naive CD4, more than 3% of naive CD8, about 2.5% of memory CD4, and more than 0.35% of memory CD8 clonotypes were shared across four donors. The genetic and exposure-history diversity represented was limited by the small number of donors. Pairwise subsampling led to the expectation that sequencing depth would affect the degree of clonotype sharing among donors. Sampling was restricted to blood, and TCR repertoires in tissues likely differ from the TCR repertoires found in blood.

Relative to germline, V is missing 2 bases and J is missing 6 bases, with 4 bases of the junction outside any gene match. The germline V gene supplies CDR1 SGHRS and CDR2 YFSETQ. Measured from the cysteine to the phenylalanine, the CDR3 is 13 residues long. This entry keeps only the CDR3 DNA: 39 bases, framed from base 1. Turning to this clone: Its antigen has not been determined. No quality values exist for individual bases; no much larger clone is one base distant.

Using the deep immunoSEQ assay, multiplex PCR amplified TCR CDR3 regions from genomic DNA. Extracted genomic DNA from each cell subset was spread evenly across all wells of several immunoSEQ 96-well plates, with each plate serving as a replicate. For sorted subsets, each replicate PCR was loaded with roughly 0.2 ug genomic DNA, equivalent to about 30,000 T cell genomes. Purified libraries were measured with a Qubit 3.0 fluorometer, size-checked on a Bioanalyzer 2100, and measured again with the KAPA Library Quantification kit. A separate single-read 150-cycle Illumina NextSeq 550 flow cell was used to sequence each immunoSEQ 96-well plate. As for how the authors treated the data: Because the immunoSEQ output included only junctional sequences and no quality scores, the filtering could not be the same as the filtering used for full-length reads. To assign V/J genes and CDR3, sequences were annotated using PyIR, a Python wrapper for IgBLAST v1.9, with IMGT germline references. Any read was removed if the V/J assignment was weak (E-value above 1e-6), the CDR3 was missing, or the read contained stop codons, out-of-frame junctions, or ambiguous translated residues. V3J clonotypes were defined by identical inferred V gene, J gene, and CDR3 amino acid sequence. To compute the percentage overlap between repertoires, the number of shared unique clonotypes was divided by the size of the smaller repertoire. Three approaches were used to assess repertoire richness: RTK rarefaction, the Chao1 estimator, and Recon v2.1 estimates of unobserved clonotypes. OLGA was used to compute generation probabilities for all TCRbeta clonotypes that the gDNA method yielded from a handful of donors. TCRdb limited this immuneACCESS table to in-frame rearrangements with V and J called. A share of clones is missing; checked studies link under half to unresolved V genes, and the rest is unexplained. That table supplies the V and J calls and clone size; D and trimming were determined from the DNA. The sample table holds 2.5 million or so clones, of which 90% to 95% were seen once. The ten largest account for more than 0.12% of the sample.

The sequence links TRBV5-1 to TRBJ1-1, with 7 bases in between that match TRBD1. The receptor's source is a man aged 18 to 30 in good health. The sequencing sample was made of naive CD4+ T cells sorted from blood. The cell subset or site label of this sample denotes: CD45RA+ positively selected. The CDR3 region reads CASSFTGEAEAFF. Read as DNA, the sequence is TGCGCCAGCAGCTTTACAGGGGAAGCTGAAGCTTTCTTT. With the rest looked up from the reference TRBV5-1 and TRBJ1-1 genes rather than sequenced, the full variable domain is KAGVTQTPRYLIKTRGQQVTLSCSPISGHRSVSWYQQTPGQGLQFLFEYFSETQRNKGNFPGRFSGRQFSNSRSEMNVSTLELGDSALYLCASSFTGEAEAFFGQGTRLTVV.